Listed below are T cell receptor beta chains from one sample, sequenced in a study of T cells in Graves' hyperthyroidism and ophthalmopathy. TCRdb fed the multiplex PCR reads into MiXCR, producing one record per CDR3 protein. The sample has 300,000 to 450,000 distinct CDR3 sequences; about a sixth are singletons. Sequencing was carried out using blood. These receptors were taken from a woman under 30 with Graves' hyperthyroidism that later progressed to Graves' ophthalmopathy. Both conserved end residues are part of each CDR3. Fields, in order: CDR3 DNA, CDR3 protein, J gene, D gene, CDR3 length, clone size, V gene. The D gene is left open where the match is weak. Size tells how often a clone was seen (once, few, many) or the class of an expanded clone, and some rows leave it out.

TGTGCCATCAGTGTACCCAATCAGCCCCAGCATTTT,CAISVPNQPQHF,TRBJ1-5,NA,12,NA,TRBV10-3
TGTGCCAGCAGTAGACGAGCGGGAGGATTCGAGACCCAGTACTTC,CASSRRAGGFETQYF,TRBJ2-5,TRBD2,15,many,TRBV6-1
TGTGCCAGTAGTTCCGGGACGATTCGCGCTGAAGCTTTCTTT,CASSSGTIRAEAFF,TRBJ1-1,NA,14,NA,TRBV19
TGCAGTGCTATCGAGGCAGGGCACACCGGGGAGCTGTTTTTT,CSAIEAGHTGELFF,TRBJ2-2,NA,14,many,TRBV20-1
TGCGCCAGCAGCTTGTCTAGCGGGGACAATGAGCAGTTCTTC,CASSLSSGDNEQFF,TRBJ2-1,TRBD2,14,NA,TRBV5-1
TGCAGTGGGACTGGGACAGCTAACACAGATACGCAGTATTTT,CSGTGTANTDTQYF,TRBJ2-3,TRBD1,14,NA,TRBV20-1
TGCGCCAGCAGCTTGGCGGCAAACTCTGGAAACACCATATATTTT,CASSLAANSGNTIYF,TRBJ1-3,NA,15,few,TRBV5-1
TGCAGTGAGTCTAGCGGGATTCAAGAGACCCAGTACTTC,CSESSGIQETQYF,TRBJ2-5,TRBD2,13,many,TRBV20-1
TGCAGTGCTAGCAGGCAGGATCAGCCCCAGCATTTT,CSASRQDQPQHF,TRBJ1-5,NA,12,many,TRBV20-1
TGTGCCAGCGTTAGCAAAAACACAGATACGCAGTATTTT,CASVSKNTDTQYF,TRBJ2-3,NA,13,many,TRBV28
TGTGCCAGCATCACACCCCGGGCAGGGGGGTCGAACACTGAAGCTTTCTTT,CASITPRAGGSNTEAFF,TRBJ1-1,TRBD1,17,many,TRBV6-2/TRBV6-3
TGCAGTGCTTCTCCGGCCGGGACGGGATCCTACGAGCAGTACTTC,CSASPAGTGSYEQYF,TRBJ2-7,NA,15,many,TRBV20-1
TGCAGCGTTGAGGAGGGACTAGCGGGGTACAATGAGCAGTTCTTC,CSVEEGLAGYNEQFF,TRBJ2-1,TRBD2,15,few,TRBV29-1
TGTGCCAGTAGGGATGGACAGTTGAACACTGAAGCTTTCTTT,CASRDGQLNTEAFF,TRBJ1-1,NA,14,few,TRBV19
TGTGCCAGCAGCTCGTCAGGGGGCGCAACTGAAGCTTTCTTT,CASSSSGGATEAFF,TRBJ1-1,TRBD1,14,many,TRBV7-9
TGTGCCAGCAGTTTATCGTGGCAGTACACCGGGGAGCTGTTTTTT,CASSLSWQYTGELFF,TRBJ2-2,NA,15,NA,TRBV28
TGTGCCAGCAGTTTATTGGTAGGGCTAGCGGAAGAGACCCAGTACTTC,CASSLLVGLAEETQYF,TRBJ2-5,TRBD2,16,many,TRBV12-3/TRBV12-4
TGTGCCAGCAGCTTGGACGCCAGGGGAAACTCCTACGAGCAGTACTTC,CASSLDARGNSYEQYF,TRBJ2-7,NA,16,NA,TRBV5-4
TGCGCCAGCAGTACAGGGTGGCTCGACACCGGGGAGCTGTTTTTT,CASSTGWLDTGELFF,TRBJ2-2,NA,15,few,TRBV10-1
TGCAGTGCCCTTAGGACCACCAACTACGAGCAGTACTTC,CSALRTTNYEQYF,TRBJ2-7,NA,13,many,TRBV20-1
TGTGCCAGCAGTATACTAGCGGGAGGGCATGGCGAGCAGTACTTC,CASSILAGGHGEQYF,TRBJ2-7,TRBD2,15,many,TRBV28
TGCGCCAGCAGTGAGGGGAAGAATGAGCAGTTCTTC,CASSEGKNEQFF,TRBJ2-1,NA,12,once,TRBV10-2